The T cell receptor beta chain described here comes from a study of response to subunit inactivated influenza vaccine. A single record per CDR3 protein comes from TCRdb applying MiXCR to the RT-PCR reads. The sample contains some 600,000 distinct CDR3 sequences, 14% of which appear only once. As concerns this clonotype: Antigen unknown.

General study points: T cells newly recruited by each seasonal influenza vaccination are few, the authors suggested.

The CDR3 has 15 amino acids. Germline lookup yields CDR1 DFQATT and CDR2 SNEGSKA (reference sequence). The V and J ends lost 6 bases and 5 bases, in that order; junction bases with no gene match: 6. Here the sequenced sample was PBMCs from blood, taken 14 to 15 days before vaccination. V and J are TRBV20-1 and TRBJ2-2; 13 positions match TRBD2. The clonotype was recovered from a man over 45 who received an inactivated influenza vaccine. Here the CDR3 DNA reads TGCAGTGCAATACTAGCGGGGGGGACAACCGGGGAGCTGTTTTTT. Amino acid sequence: CSAILAGGTTGELFF.